This is a list of T cell receptor beta chains from one sample in a study of T cell responses to AZD1222 COVID-19 vaccine. Sequencing was performed with immunoSEQ multiplex PCR; in TCRdb, only in-frame clones are kept and a portion is missing. This sample has roughly 100,000 clones, with more than 90% found just once. The input for sequencing was peripheral blood, taken on day 0 of AZD1222 vaccination. All receptors derive from an adult in good health. The CDR3 runs from the conserved cysteine through the conserved F or W. Each record gives: V gene, clone size, J gene, D gene, CDR3 protein, CDR3 DNA. The D gene is left open where the match is weak. Expanded clones are given a class, and other clones once, few, many or no size at all.

TRBV7-2,.,TRBJ1-2,.,CASSPPGANYGYTF,TGTGCCAGCAGCCCCCCAGGAGCCAACTATGGCTACACCTTC
TRBV7-2,.,TRBJ2-7,.,CASSLGDPTPDEQYF,TGTGCCAGCAGCTTAGGTGACCCCACCCCCGACGAGCAGTACTTC
TRBV11-3,.,TRBJ2-5,TRBD1,CASSFTGGAGETQYF,TGTGCCAGCTCCTTTACAGGGGGCGCGGGAGAGACCCAGTACTTC
TRBV7-9,.,TRBJ2-7,.,CASSGDIGSPYSYEQYF,TGTGCCAGCAGCGGAGACATAGGATCTCCCTACTCCTACGAGCAGTACTTC
TRBV2,.,TRBJ2-1,TRBD1,CASSAQGVRGEQFF,TGTGCCAGCAGTGCTCAGGGGGTCAGGGGAGAGCAGTTCTTC
TRBV7-2,.,TRBJ1-5,TRBD1,CASSLRTGENSNQPQHF,TGTGCCAGCAGCCTTCGGACAGGGGAAAATAGCAATCAGCCCCAGCATTTT
TRBV28,.,TRBJ1-2,.,CASRPQGNYGYTF,TGTGCCAGCAGGCCCCAGGGCAACTATGGCTACACCTTC
TRBV25-1,.,TRBJ1-1,.,CASSESRRTEAFF,TGTGCCAGCAGTGAATCCCGACGCACTGAAGCTTTCTTT
TRBV7-3,.,TRBJ1-1,.,CASSYGLTNTEAFF,TGTGCCAGCAGCTACGGACTGACGAACACTGAAGCTTTCTTT
TRBV28,.,TRBJ1-1,.,CASRGDGTMNTEAFF,TGTGCCAGCAGGGGGGACGGAACCATGAACACTGAAGCTTTCTTT
TRBV4-3,.,TRBJ2-1,.,CASSQDATIYYNEQFF,TGCGCCAGCAGCCAAGACGCGACAATCTACTACAATGAGCAGTTCTTC
TRBV19,.,TRBJ2-1,.,CASSIGNYNEQFF,TGTGCCAGTAGTATCGGGAACTACAATGAGCAGTTCTTC
TRBV11-2,.,TRBJ1-1,.,CASSLNRAANTEAFF,TGTGCCAGCAGCTTGAACAGGGCTGCGAACACTGAAGCTTTCTTT
TRBV5-1,.,TRBJ2-1,.,CASSLVPSLPYNEQFF,TGCGCCAGCAGCTTGGTCCCATCCCTCCCCTACAATGAGCAGTTCTTC
TRBV12-3/TRBV12-4,.,TRBJ2-7,.,CASSLGFVNEQYF,TGTGCCAGCAGTTTGGGGTTCGTCAACGAGCAGTACTTC
TRBV6-5,.,TRBJ2-7,TRBD1,CASRQQGQGGYEQYF,TGTGCCAGCAGACAGCAGGGACAGGGGGGCTACGAGCAGTACTTC
TRBV11-3,once,TRBJ2-1,TRBD2,CASSLASGVNEQFF,TGTGCCAGCAGCTTAGCTAGCGGGGTAAATGAGCAGTTCTTC
TRBV5-5,.,TRBJ2-7,.,CASSLQLTTPAYEQYF,TGTGCCAGCAGCTTGCAGCTTACGACACCCGCCTACGAGCAGTACTTC
TRBV4-3,.,TRBJ2-1,TRBD2,CASSQHLAGVYNEQFF,TGCGCCAGCAGCCAACACCTAGCGGGGGTATACAATGAGCAGTTCTTC
TRBV19,.,TRBJ2-5,.,CATRPSGTQETQYF,TGTGCCACCAGACCCTCCGGGACCCAAGAGACCCAGTACTTC
TRBV18,few,TRBJ1-2,TRBD1,CASSLSGTGYGYTF,TGTGCCAGCTCACTCTCCGGGACAGGCTATGGCTACACCTTC
TRBV19,once,TRBJ1-2,TRBD1,CASTGTGNFFKGYTF,TGTGCCAGTACCGGGACAGGGAATTTTTTTAAGGGCTACACCTTC
TRBV28,.,TRBJ1-2,.,CASSNFKQGKSNYGYTF,TGTGCCAGCAGCAATTTCAAGCAGGGAAAGTCTAACTATGGCTACACCTTC
TRBV6-6,.,TRBJ1-4,TRBD1,CASSYFGQGDEKLFF,TGTGCCAGCAGTTACTTCGGACAGGGAGATGAAAAACTGTTTTTT
TRBV9,.,TRBJ2-7,.,CASSLGPTDYEQYF,TGTGCCAGCAGCCTGGGACCCACCGACTACGAGCAGTACTTC
TRBV29-1,few,TRBJ2-1,TRBD2,CSAKLAGGNNEQFF,TGCAGCGCAAAACTAGCGGGAGGAAACAATGAGCAGTTCTTC
TRBV6-5,.,TRBJ2-2,.,CASSLDLSAGELFF,TGTGCCAGCAGTCTTGACCTCTCAGCCGGGGAGCTGTTTTTT
TRBV4-1,.,TRBJ1-2,.,CASSPYPQSYGYTF,TGCGCCAGCAGCCCGTATCCCCAGTCCTATGGCTACACCTTC
TRBV6-6,.,TRBJ1-3,.,CASSPRGQGPSGNTIYF,TGTGCCAGCAGTCCGCGAGGCCAGGGGCCCTCTGGAAACACCATATATTTT
TRBV29-1,once,TRBJ1-4,.,CSVEDFGAGEKLFF,TGCAGCGTTGAAGATTTTGGGGCTGGGGAAAAACTGTTTTTT
TRBV27,.,TRBJ2-1,TRBD2,CAPNPSGRIFNEQFF,TGTGCCCCAAACCCCAGCGGGAGGATCTTTAATGAGCAGTTCTTC
TRBV7-9,.,TRBJ2-3,TRBD2,CASSLYGLAGGITDTQYF,TGTGCCAGCAGCCTGTATGGGCTAGCGGGAGGGATCACAGATACGCAGTATTTT
TRBV4-3,.,TRBJ2-7,TRBD2,CASSQKAPGPGGGPTYEQYF,TGCGCCAGCAGCCAAAAAGCTCCAGGGCCGGGCGGGGGACCGACCTACGAGCAGTACTTC
TRBV12-3/TRBV12-4,.,TRBJ1-2,.,CASSYRPLGYTF,TGTGCCAGCAGTTATCGGCCGCTCGGCTACACCTTC
TRBV7-6,.,TRBJ2-2,TRBD2,CASSPTSGANTGELFF,TGTGCCAGCAGCCCGACTAGCGGGGCGAACACCGGGGAGCTGTTTTTT
TRBV3-1/TRBV3-2,.,TRBJ1-6,.,CASSQGSNSPLHF,TGTGCCAGCAGCCAGGGAAGTAACTCACCCCTCCACTTT
TRBV4-1,.,TRBJ1-2,.,CASSQPHGNRESRGYTF,TGCGCCAGCAGCCAACCTCACGGGAACAGGGAAAGTCGGGGCTACACCTTC
TRBV3-1/TRBV3-2,.,TRBJ1-2,.,CASSQGRGGYTF,TGTGCCAGCAGCCAGGGACGCGGAGGCTACACCTTC
TRBV6-5,.,TRBJ1-1,TRBD1,CASSYSRQGKAFF,TGTGCCAGCAGTTACTCGAGACAGGGGAAAGCTTTCTTT
TRBV10-3,.,TRBJ2-1,TRBD2,CAISIAGGPGNEQFF,TGTGCCATCAGTATAGCGGGAGGGCCGGGTAATGAGCAGTTCTTC
TRBV6-5,.,TRBJ1-3,TRBD1,CASSYFGQGGNTIYF,TGTGCCAGCAGTTACTTTGGACAGGGAGGGAACACCATATATTTT
TRBV5-4,.,TRBJ1-1,.,CASSLARNTEAFF,TGTGCCAGCAGCCTTGCAAGGAACACTGAAGCTTTCTTT
TRBV7-6,.,TRBJ1-6,.,CASSQTSSYNSPLHF,TGTGCCAGCAGCCAAACCAGCTCCTATAATTCACCCCTCCACTTT